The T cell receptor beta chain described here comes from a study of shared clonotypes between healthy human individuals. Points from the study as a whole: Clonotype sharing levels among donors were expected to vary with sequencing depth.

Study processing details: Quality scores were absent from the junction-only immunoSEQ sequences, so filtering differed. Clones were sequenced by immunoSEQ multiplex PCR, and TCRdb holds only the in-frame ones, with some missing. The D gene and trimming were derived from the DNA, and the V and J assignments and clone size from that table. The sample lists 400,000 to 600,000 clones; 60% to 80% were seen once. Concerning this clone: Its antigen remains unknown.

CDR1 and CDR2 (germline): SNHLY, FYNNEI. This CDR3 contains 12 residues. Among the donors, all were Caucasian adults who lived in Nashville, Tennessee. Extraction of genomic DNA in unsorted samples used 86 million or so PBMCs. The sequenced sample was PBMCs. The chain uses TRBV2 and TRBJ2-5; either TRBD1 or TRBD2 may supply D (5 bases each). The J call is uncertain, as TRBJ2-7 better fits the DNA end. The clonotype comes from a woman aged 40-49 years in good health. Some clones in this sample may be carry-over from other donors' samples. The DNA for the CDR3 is TGTGCCAGCAGGGGGGAGTCCCACGAGCAGTACTTC. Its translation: CASRGESHEQYF.